This entry is about one T cell receptor beta chain. Its antigen remains unidentified. Germline is not matched at one junction end, which may reflect a read error. The CDR3 spans 15 residues. Germline V lookup: CDR1 MNHNY, CDR2 SVGAGI (reference sequence). The data originate from a study of cytomegalovirus exposure and HLA in healthy donors. Study outcomes and limitations: Later, an analysis found that common viral pathogens appeared to be linked with several of the most significant clusters. Specificity for CMV antigens was confirmed in vitro for a few of the CMV-associated chains.

In the PCR, 60 Vbeta and 13 Jbeta primers were used. Per the original data handling: About 12 million of 80 million to 85 million unique TCR beta chains were shared, per a later count. Sequencing was performed with immunoSEQ multiplex PCR; in TCRdb, only in-frame clones are kept and a portion is missing. V and J calls and clone size are given by that table; D and trimming were obtained from the DNA. The profile shows 150,000 to 200,000 clones, 68% of them singletons. Sequencing was done on a sample of PBMCs. The sequence was obtained from a man over 45 in good health and CMV-seronegative. V gene TRBV6-6 combines with J gene TRBJ1-5; the match to TRBD1 covers 7 bases. The CDR3 DNA reads as TGTGTCAGCAGTTACTCGAGGCAGGGGGATCAGCCCCAGCATTTT. It is translated as CVSSYSRQGDQPQHF.